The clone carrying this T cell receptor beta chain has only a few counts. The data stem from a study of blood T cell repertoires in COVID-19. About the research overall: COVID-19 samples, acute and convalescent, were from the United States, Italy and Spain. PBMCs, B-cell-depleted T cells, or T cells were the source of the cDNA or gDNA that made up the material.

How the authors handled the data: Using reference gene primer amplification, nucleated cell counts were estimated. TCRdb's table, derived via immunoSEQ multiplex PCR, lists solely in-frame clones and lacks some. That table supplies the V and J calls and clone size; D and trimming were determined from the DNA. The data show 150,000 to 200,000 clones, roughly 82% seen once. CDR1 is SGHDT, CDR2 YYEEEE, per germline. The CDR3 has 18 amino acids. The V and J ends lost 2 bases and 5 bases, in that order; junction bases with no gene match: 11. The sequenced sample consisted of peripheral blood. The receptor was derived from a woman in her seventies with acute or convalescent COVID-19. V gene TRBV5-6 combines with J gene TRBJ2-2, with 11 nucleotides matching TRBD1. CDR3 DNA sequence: TGTGCCAGCAGCTTTCGGACAGGGGGCATTAGTTGGACCGGGGAGCTGTTTTTT. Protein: CASSFRTGGISWTGELFF.